This T cell receptor beta chain derives from a study of blood T cell repertoires in COVID-19. Here immunoSEQ multiplex PCR was the method, and the copy in TCRdb shows in-frame clones only, minus some. The sample comprises tens of thousands of clones, over 70% of which are singletons, and about 15% rests with the top ten. Per the germline V gene, CDR1 is SQVTM and CDR2 is ANQGSEA. V lost 4 bases, J lost 4 bases, and 10 bases lay in between. CDR3 length: 12 amino acids. This receptor was identified in a human donor with active or convalescent COVID-19. The donor label of this sample is uncertain. The sample comprised peripheral blood. The chain uses TRBV29-1 and TRBJ1-1; possible D gene TRBD1, 5 bases. DNA for the CDR3: TGCAGCGTTGTTTCCGGGGGCACTGAAGCTTTCTTT. This codes for CSVVSGGTEAFF.